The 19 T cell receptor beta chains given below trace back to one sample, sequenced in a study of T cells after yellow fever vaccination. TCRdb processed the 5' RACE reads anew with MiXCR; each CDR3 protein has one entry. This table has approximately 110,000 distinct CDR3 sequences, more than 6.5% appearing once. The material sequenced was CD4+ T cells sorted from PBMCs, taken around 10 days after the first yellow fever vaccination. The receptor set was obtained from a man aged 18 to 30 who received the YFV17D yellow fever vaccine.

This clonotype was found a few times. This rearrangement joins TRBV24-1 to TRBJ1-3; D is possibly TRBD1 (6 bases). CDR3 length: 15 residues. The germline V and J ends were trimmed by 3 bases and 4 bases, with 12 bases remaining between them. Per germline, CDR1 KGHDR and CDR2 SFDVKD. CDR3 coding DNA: TGTGCCACCAGTGATACCATGGACAGCGGAAACACCATATATTTT. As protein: CATSDTMDSGNTIYF.

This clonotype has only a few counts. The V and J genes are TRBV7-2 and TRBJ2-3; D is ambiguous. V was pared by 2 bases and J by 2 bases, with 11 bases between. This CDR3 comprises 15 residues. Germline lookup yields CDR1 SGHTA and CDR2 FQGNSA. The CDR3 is CASSLSLTNTDTQYF. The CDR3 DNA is TGTGCCAGCAGCTTATCTCTAACCAACACAGATACGCAGTATTTT.

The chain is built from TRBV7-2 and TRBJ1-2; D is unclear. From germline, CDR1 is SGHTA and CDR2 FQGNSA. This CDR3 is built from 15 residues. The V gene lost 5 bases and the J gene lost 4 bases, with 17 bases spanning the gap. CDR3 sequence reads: CASSASSSVPYGYTF. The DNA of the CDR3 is TGTGCCAGCAGCGCCAGTAGTTCGGTCCCCTATGGCTACACCTTC.

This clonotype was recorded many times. CDR3 amino acids: CATSGRHTGELFF. The CDR3 DNA reads TGTGCCACCAGCGGCAGGCACACCGGGGAGCTGTTTTTT. The chain has TRBV15 and TRBJ2-2, with no clear D. CDR1 is LNHNV, CDR2 YYDKDF, per germline (reference sequence). The CDR3 runs to 13 residues. Trimming shortened V by 5 bases and J by 3 bases, and 7 bases separated the two germline ends.

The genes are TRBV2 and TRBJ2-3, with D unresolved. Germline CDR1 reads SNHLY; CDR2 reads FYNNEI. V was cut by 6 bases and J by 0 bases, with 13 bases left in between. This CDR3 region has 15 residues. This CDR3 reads CASSARVDSTDTQYF. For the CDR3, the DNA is TGTGCCAGCAGCGCCAGAGTCGATAGCACAGATACGCAGTATTTT.

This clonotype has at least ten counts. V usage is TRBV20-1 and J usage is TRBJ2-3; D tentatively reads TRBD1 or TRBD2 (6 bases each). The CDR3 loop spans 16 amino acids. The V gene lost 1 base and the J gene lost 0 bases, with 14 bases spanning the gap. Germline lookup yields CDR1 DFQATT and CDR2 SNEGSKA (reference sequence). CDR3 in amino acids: CSARVFGGPSTDTQYF. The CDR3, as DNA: TGCAGTGCTAGAGTTTTCGGGGGCCCTAGCACAGATACGCAGTATTTT.

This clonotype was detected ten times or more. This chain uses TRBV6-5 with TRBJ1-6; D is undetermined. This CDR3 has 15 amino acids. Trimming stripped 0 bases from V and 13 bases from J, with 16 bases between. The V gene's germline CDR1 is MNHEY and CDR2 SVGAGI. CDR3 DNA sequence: TGTGCCAGCAGTTACTCGTCTGGGCACAAAGGGCCCCTCCACTTT. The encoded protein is CASSYSSGHKGPLHF.

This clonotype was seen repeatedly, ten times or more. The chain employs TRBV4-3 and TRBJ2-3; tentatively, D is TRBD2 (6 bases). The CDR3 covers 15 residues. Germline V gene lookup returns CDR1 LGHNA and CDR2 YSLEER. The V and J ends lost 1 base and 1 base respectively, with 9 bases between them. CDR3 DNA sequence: TGCGCCAGCAGCCAAGGCGCTAGCGGCACAGATACGCAGTATTTT. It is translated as CASSQGASGTDTQYF.

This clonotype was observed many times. CDR3 coding DNA: TGCAGTGCTAGAGGGGTAGCAACTAATGAAAAACTGTTTTTT. Translating it yields CSARGVATNEKLFF. This chain joins TRBV20-1 and TRBJ1-4; D remains unclear. Germline V gene sequence: CDR1 DFQATT, CDR2 SNEGSKA (reference sequence). The CDR3 contains 14 residues. Between the trimmed V and J ends, which lost 1 base and 0 bases, there was a span of 6 bases.

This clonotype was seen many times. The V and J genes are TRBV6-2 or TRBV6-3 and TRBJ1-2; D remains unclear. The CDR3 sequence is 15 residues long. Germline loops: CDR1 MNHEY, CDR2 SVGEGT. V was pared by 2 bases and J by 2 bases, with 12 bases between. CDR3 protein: CASSYGPIGNYGYTF. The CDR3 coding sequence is TGTGCCAGCAGTTACGGTCCTATCGGGAACTATGGCTACACCTTC.

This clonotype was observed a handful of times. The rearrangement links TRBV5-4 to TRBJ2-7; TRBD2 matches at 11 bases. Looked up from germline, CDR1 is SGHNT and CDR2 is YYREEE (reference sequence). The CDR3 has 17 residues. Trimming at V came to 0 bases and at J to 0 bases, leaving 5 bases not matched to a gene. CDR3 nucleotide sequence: TGTGCCAGCAGCTTGGGGGCTAGCGGGGGGAGCTCCTACGAGCAGTACGTC. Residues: CASSLGASGGSSYEQYV.

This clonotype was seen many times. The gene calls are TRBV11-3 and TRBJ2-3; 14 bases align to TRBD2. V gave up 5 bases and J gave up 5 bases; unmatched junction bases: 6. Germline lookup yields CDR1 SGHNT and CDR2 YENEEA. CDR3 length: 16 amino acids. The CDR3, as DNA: TGTGCCAGCAGCCCCGGACTAGCGGGGGGAGGAGATACGCAGTATTTT. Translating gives CASSPGLAGGGDTQYF.

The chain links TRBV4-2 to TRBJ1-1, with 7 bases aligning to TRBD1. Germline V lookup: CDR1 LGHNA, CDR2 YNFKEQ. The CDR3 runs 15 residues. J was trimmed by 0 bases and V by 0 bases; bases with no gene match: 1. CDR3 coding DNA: TGTGCCAGCAGCCAAGAGACAGGGATGAACACTGAAGCTTTCTTT. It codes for CASSQETGMNTEAFF.

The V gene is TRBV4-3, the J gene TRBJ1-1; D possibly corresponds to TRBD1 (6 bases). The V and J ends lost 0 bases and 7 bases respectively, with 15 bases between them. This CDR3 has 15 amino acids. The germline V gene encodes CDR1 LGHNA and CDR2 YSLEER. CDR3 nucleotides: TGCGCCAGCAGCCAAGATCGGGGACATGGGGGTGAAGCTTTCTTT. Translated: CASSQDRGHGGEAFF.

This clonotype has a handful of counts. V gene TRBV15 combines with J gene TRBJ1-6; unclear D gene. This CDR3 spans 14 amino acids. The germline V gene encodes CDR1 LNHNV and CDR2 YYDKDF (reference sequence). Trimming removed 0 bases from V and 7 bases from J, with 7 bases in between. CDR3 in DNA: TGTGCCACCAGCAGAGACAGCTACAATTCACCCCTCCACTTT. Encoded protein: CATSRDSYNSPLHF. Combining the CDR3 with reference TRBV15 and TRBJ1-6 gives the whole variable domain DAMVIQNPRYQVTQFGKPVTLSCSQTLNHNVMYWYQQKSSQAPKLLFHYYDKDFNNEADTPDNFQSRRPNTSFCFLDIRSPGLGDTAMYLCATSRDSYNSPLHFGNGTRLTVT.

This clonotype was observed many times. The CDR3 is CASTMAGPLLKETQYF. The DNA of the CDR3 is TGTGCCAGCACCATGGCGGGACCACTGCTTAAAGAGACCCAGTACTTC. The gene calls are TRBV11-2 and TRBJ2-5, with D possibly being TRBD2 (6 bases). The CDR3 has 16 amino acids. Looked up from germline, CDR1 is SGHAT and CDR2 is FQNNGV. With 7 bases removed from V and 3 bases from J, the gap between germline ends came to 21 bases. Full variable domain (rest looked up from reference TRBV11-2 and TRBJ2-5): EAGVAQSPRYKIIEKRQSVAFWCNPISGHATLYWYQQILGQGPKLLIQFQNNGVVDDSQLPKDRFSAERLKGVDSTLKIQPAKLEDSAVYLCASTMAGPLLKETQYFGPGTRLLVL.

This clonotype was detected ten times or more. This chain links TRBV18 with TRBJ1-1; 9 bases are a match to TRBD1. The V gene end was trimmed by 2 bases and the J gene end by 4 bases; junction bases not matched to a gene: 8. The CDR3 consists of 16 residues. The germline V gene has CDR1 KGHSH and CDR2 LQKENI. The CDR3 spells CASSPNPTGGATEAFF. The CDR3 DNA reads TGTGCCAGCTCACCAAATCCTACAGGGGGCGCCACTGAAGCTTTCTTT.

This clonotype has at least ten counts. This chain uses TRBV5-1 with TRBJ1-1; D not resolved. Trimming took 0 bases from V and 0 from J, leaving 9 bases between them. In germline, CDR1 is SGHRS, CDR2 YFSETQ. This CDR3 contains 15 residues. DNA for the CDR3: TGCGCCAGCAGCTTGGAGGCAGCCATGAACACTGAAGCTTTCTTT. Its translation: CASSLEAAMNTEAFF.

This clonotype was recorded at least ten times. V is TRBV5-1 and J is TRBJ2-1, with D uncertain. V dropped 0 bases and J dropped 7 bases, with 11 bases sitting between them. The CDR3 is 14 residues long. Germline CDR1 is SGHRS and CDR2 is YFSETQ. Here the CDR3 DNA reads TGCGCCAGCAGCTTGGGATTTGACGGTAATGAGCAGTTCTTC. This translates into CASSLGFDGNEQFF.